This TCR beta chain was captured in a study of OX40 agonist ivuxolimab in advanced cancers. Study-wide context: With ivuxolimab, an agonistic anti-OX40 (CD134) antibody, patients were treated. Partial responses were recorded for three patients, including one with hepatocellular carcinoma and two with cutaneous melanoma. Whole-study findings and limits: There was clonal expansion of CD4+ and CD8+ blood T cells by week 6 at 0.1 to 3.0 mg/kg.

Prior autoimmune disease or systemic immunosuppression barred patients. About this clone: Its antigen is currently unknown.

Profiling relied on immunoSEQ multiplex PCR, and the TCRdb table lists in-frame clones only, not all of them. The sample has 50,000 to 55,000 clones; roughly 84% are singletons. The TCR sequence derives from an adult with an advanced solid tumor such as melanoma, head and neck, liver or kidney cancer. The sample was CD4+ or CD8+ T cells sorted from blood, taken in a trial of the OX40 agonist ivuxolimab.

The CDR3 bases are TGTGCCAGCAGTGCCCCCACCGACTTTAGCACAGATACGCAGTATTTT. Its protein product is CASSAPTDFSTDTQYF. The chain is built from TRBV28 and TRBJ2-3; no clear D. Per the germline V gene, CDR1 is MDHEN and CDR2 is SYDVKM. V was cut by 5 bases and J by 0 bases, with 15 bases left in between. The CDR3 totals 16 residues.